The 18 T cell receptor beta chains below were found in one sample sequenced in a study of shared clonotypes between healthy human individuals (dated by TCRdb to 2020 to 2022). CD8 naive samples were CD45RO-negative cells positively selected for CCR7, giving a CD45RA+CCR7+ population that excluded TemRA cells. Preparation of the library involved the immunoSEQ multiplex PCR assay. TCRdb holds this immuneACCESS table with in-frame rearrangements only. Some clones are missing; in checked studies, unresolved V genes explain under half, and the rest has no known cause. For this sample the table gives about 2 million clones, of which approximately 95% were detected only once. The top ten clones comprise 0.95% to 1.5% of the sample. The sequenced material came from naive CD8+ T cells sorted from blood. The cell subset or site label corresponds to: CD45RA+CCR7+. The receptors here all came from a man younger than 35 in good health.

Concerning this clone itself: A far larger clone is one nucleotide away, so this likely arose from a read error. The J gene is TRBJ1-2, the V gene TRBV7-9; D is possibly TRBD1 (5 bases). V lost 4 bases and J lost 4, with 10 bases in between. This CDR3 is 13 amino acids long. The V gene's germline CDR1 is SEHNR and CDR2 FQNEAQ (reference sequence). CDR3 residues: CASSSGPIYGYTF. CDR3 sequence (DNA): TGTGCCAGCAGCTCGGGACCGATCTATGGCTACACCTTC.

Comment on this clone: The same CDR3 arises from other DNA sequences in this sample as well. CDR3 coding DNA: TGTGCCAGCAGTGGTGGACAGGGAGGGGAAAAACTGTTTTTT. It is translated as CASSGGQGGEKLFF. This chain links TRBV2 with TRBJ1-4; 8 bases fit TRBD1. The CDR3 covers 14 residues. Germline loops: CDR1 SNHLY, CDR2 FYNNEI. V shed 4 bases and J 8 bases; nucleotides not matched to a gene: 6.

The CDR3 nucleotides are TGTGCCAGCAGTTTCGGCCCGAACACCGGGGAGCTGTTTTTT. Translation gives CASSFGPNTGELFF. The chain is built from TRBV27 and TRBJ2-2; the D is unclear. This CDR3 spans 14 amino acids. CDR1 MNHEY and CDR2 SMNVEV come from the germline V gene (reference sequence). V shed 3 bases and J shed 0 bases, with 5 bases lying between them.

The J gene is TRBJ2-5, the V gene TRBV6-5; D is perhaps TRBD1 (6 bases). This CDR3 is 15 amino acids long. Germline lookup yields CDR1 MNHEY and CDR2 SVGAGI. V was pared by 6 bases and J by 0 bases, with 14 bases between. CDR3 DNA sequence: TGTGCCAGCAGACCCGGACAGACGTACCAAGAGACCCAGTACTTC. It translates to CASRPGQTYQETQYF.

The chain joins TRBV19 to TRBJ2-3, with a tentative D call TRBD2 (5 bases). This CDR3 spans 14 amino acids. Per the germline V gene, CDR1 is LNHDA and CDR2 is SQIVND (reference sequence). The V gene lost 3 bases and the J gene lost 2 bases, with 9 bases spanning the gap. CDR3: CASSIAGTTDTQYF. The DNA for the CDR3 is TGTGCCAGTAGTATCGCGGGTACCACAGATACGCAGTATTTT. Full variable domain (missing parts from reference TRBV19 and TRBJ2-3): DGGITQSPKYLFRKEGQNVTLSCEQNLNHDAMYWYRQDPGQGLRLIYYSQIVNDFQKGDIAEGYSVSREKKESFPLTVTSAQKNPTAFYLCASSIAGTTDTQYFGPGTRLTVL.

The CDR3 reads CASSQDRQDANEKLFF. The DNA of the CDR3 is TGCGCCAGCAGCCAAGATAGGCAGGACGCTAATGAAAAACTGTTTTTT. This sequence joins TRBV4-3 and TRBJ1-4; D ambiguous. Trimming removed 0 bases at V and 3 bases at J, with 11 bases between. This CDR3 is built from 16 residues. The germline CDR1 and CDR2 sequences are LGHNA and YSLEER.

The J gene is TRBJ2-7, the V gene TRBV11-2; D is unclear. Germline V gives CDR1 SGHAT, CDR2 FQNNGV. The CDR3 runs 17 residues. V was cut by 0 bases and J by 3 bases, with 18 bases left in between. CDR3 in amino acids: CASSLDPWDPDGYEQYF. Here the CDR3 DNA reads TGTGCCAGCAGCTTAGATCCTTGGGATCCGGACGGCTACGAGCAGTACTTC.

This rearrangement joins TRBV6-5 to TRBJ2-7; a possible D gene is TRBD2 (5 bases). Looked up from germline, CDR1 is MNHEY and CDR2 is SVGAGI. The length of the CDR3 is 13 residues. V shed 2 bases and J shed 4 bases, with 9 bases lying between them. For the CDR3, the DNA is TGTGCCAGCAGTTACGAGGAGGAGTACGAGCAGTACTTC. The encoded protein is CASSYEEEYEQYF.

The V call is TRBV4-2, the J call TRBJ2-7, with D possibly matching TRBD2 (6 bases). In germline, CDR1 is LGHNA, CDR2 YNFKEQ. V lost 3 bases, J lost 0 bases, and 18 bases lay in between. This CDR3 is 17 amino acids long. Here the CDR3 reads CASSQSEGGTDSYEQYF. DNA of the CDR3: TGTGCCAGCAGCCAGTCAGAGGGCGGGACGGACTCCTACGAGCAGTACTTC.

The rearrangement links TRBV4-2 to TRBJ2-5, with TRBD2 matching over 10 bases. Germline V gene data show CDR1 as LGHNA and CDR2 as YNFKEQ. V was pared by 4 bases and J by 3 bases, with 5 bases of the junction left unmatched. This CDR3 is built from 15 residues. The CDR3 bases are TGTGCCAGCAGCCCCCTGAGCGGGGGGGAAGAGACCCAGTACTTC. It yields the protein CASSPLSGGEETQYF.

The J gene is TRBJ1-1, the V gene TRBV28; D is perhaps TRBD1 (6 bases). Trimming took 8 bases from V and 3 from J, leaving 10 bases between them. This CDR3 comprises 12 residues. The germline gives CDR1 MDHEN, CDR2 SYDVKM. The CDR3: CASGEGDTEAFF. In DNA form, the CDR3 reads TGTGCCAGCGGAGAGGGGGACACTGAAGCTTTCTTT. Variable domain in full (rest from reference TRBV28 and TRBJ1-1): DVKVTQSSRYLVKRTGEKVFLECVQDMDHENMFWYRQDPGLGLRLIYFSYDVKMKEKGDIPEGYSVSREKKERFSLILESASTNQTSMYLCASGEGDTEAFFGQGTRLTVV.

The rearrangement uses TRBV5-1 and TRBJ1-5, with TRBD1 matching over 9 bases. The CDR3 sequence is 15 residues long. Germline CDR1 and CDR2: SGHRS and YFSETQ. V was pared by 0 bases and J by 2 bases, with 0 bases of the junction left unmatched. The CDR3 sequence is CASSLGQGGNQPQHF. The CDR3 DNA is TGCGCCAGCAGCTTGGGACAGGGGGGCAATCAGCCCCAGCATTTT.

CDR3 amino acids: CASSFGQDYYEQYF. In DNA, the CDR3 is TGTGCCAGTAGCTTCGGACAGGACTACTACGAGCAGTACTTC. V and J are TRBV19 and TRBJ2-7; perhaps TRBD1 as D (7 bases). With 6 bases removed from V and 3 bases from J, the gap between germline ends came to 15 bases. This CDR3 spans 14 amino acids. Germline CDR1 is LNHDA and CDR2 is SQIVND (reference sequence).

With respect to this clone: Relative to the germline gene, one junction end is altered; a read error may explain this. This chain's CDR3 is CARSPDYEKLFF. The CDR3 nucleotides are TGCGCCAGAAGCCCGGATTATGAAAAACTGTTTTTT. The chain has TRBV4-1 and TRBJ1-4, with no clear D. This CDR3 comprises 12 residues. Germline values: CDR1 MGHRA, CDR2 YSYEKL.

The gene calls are TRBV13 and TRBJ1-1; D remains ambiguous. V was shortened by 1 base and J by 2 bases, with 11 bases between the two germline ends. Germline lookup yields CDR1 PRHDT and CDR2 FYEKMQ (reference sequence). This CDR3 comprises 15 residues. CDR3 coding DNA: TGTGCCAGCAGCTTAGATTTGGACCAAAACACTGAAGCTTTCTTT. Its translation is CASSLDLDQNTEAFF. Combining the CDR3 with reference TRBV13 and TRBJ1-1 gives the whole variable domain AAGVIQSPRHLIKEKRETATLKCYPIPRHDTVYWYQQGPGQDPQFLISFYEKMQSDKGSIPDRFSAQQFSDYHSELNMSSLELGDSALYFCASSLDLDQNTEAFFGQGTRLTVV.

This chain links TRBV19 with TRBJ2-4; D ambiguous. CDR3 length: 19 residues. V lost 7 bases and J lost 0, with 25 bases in between. Germline CDR1 and CDR2: LNHDA and SQIVND (reference sequence). The CDR3 region has the DNA TGTGCCAGTATGGTCCGGGCAGCATCTGAGCGTTTAGCCAAAAACATTCAGTACTTC. This translates into CASMVRAASERLAKNIQYF.

This clone was counted a single time. The CDR3 loop is CASSEAPRKSSYNEQFF. Here the CDR3 DNA reads TGTGCCAGCAGTGAAGCGCCGCGGAAGAGCTCCTACAATGAGCAGTTCTTC. The chain links TRBV2 to TRBJ2-1; no definite D call. Trimming pared 0 bases from V and 0 bases from J, leaving 12 bases between. Per the germline V gene, CDR1 is SNHLY and CDR2 is FYNNEI. The CDR3 is made up of 17 amino acids.

J is TRBJ1-1 and V is TRBV7-2; D gene ambiguous. CDR1 and CDR2 from the germline V gene are SGHTA and FQGNSA. The CDR3 consists of 14 residues. Trimming stripped 1 base from V and 4 bases from J, with 10 bases between. The CDR3 DNA sequence: TGTGCCAGCAGCTTAGTAAATTCGGGCACTGAAGCTTTCTTT. It codes for CASSLVNSGTEAFF.